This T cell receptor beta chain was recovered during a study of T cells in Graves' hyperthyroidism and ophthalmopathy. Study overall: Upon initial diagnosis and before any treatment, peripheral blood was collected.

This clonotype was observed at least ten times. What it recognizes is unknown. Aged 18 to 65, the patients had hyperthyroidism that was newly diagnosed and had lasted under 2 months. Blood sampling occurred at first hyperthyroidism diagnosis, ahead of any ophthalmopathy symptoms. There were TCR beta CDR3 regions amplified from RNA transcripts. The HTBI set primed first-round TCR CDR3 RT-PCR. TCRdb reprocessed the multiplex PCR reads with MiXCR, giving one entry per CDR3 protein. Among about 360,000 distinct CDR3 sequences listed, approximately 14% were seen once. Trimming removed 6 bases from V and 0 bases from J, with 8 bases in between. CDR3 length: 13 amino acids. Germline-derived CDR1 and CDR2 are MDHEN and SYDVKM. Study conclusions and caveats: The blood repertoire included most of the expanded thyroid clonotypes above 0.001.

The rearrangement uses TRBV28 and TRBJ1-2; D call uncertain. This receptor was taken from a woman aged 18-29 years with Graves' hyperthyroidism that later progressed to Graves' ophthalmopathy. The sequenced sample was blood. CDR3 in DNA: TGTGCCAGCAGGGGCAGCCCTAACTATGGCTACACCTTC. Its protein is CASRGSPNYGYTF.